Listed here are 3 T cell receptor beta chains from one sample, sequenced in a study of cytomegalovirus exposure and HLA in healthy donors. PCR used 60 Vbeta primers and 13 Jbeta primers. Sequenced by immunoSEQ multiplex PCR; TCRdb stores in-frame clones only, minus some. The repertoire table contains some 180,000 clones. The sample comprised PBMCs. The receptors shown here come from a man aged 25 to 40 in good health and CMV-seronegative.

The chain recombines TRBV5-4 with TRBJ2-3; TRBD1 is a possible D gene (5 bases). Trimming removed 2 bases from V and 2 bases from J, with 15 bases in between. CDR3 length: 16 residues. Germline V gene lookup returns CDR1 SGHNT and CDR2 YYREEE (reference sequence). Here the CDR3 reads CASSLRLRGSTDTQYF. DNA for the CDR3: TGTGCCAGCAGCTTAAGGCTAAGGGGCTCCACAGATACGCAGTATTTT.

This sequence joins TRBV19 and TRBJ2-2; 7 bases are shared with TRBD1. The germline V gene has CDR1 LNHDA and CDR2 SQIVND (reference sequence). Losses at the gene ends were 9 bases for V and 2 bases for J; bases not matched to a gene: 9. This CDR3 is built from 15 residues. The CDR3 spells CASKTGWHNTGELFF. CDR3 nucleotide sequence: TGTGCCAGCAAGACAGGGTGGCACAACACCGGGGAGCTGTTTTTT.

This chain joins TRBV9 and TRBJ1-2; D perhaps matches TRBD1 (6 bases). With 0 bases removed from V and 8 bases from J, the gap between germline ends came to 17 bases. The CDR3 consists of 15 residues. The germline gives CDR1 SGDLS, CDR2 YYNGEE. CDR3 in amino acids: CASSVEGHPLSGYTF. The CDR3, as DNA: TGTGCCAGCAGCGTAGAGGGACACCCCCTCAGCGGCTACACCTTC. Full variable domain (missing parts from reference TRBV9 and TRBJ1-2): DSGVTQTPKHLITATGQRVTLRCSPRSGDLSVYWYQQSLDQGLQFLIQYYNGEERAKGNILERFSAQQFPDLHSELNLSSLELGDSALYFCASSVEGHPLSGYTFGSGTRLTVV.